This T cell receptor beta chain was recovered during a study of T cells in women clearing cervical HPV infection. A word on this clone: The read stops 3 residues short of the end of the CDR3; the missing end is completed from the germline J gene.

Germline-derived CDR1 and CDR2 are MNHEY and SVGEGT. The CDR3 has 12 amino acids. V gave up 7 bases and J gave up 4 bases, with 9 bases separating them. TCRdb's table, derived via immunoSEQ multiplex PCR, lists solely in-frame clones and lacks some. The sample has tens of thousands of clones; the top ten hold around 10%. Source material: blood buffy coat. The origin of this receptor is a woman between 18 and 70 years old with a cervical HPV16 infection that either progressed to CIN3+ or cleared (not recorded which). The chain employs TRBV6-2 or TRBV6-3 and TRBJ2-3; D unresolved. The covered CDR3 bases are TGTGCCAGCACCCATAGTTCAGATACG. Protein product: CASTHSSDT. The full-length CDR3 reads as CASTHSSDTQYF.